One T cell receptor beta chain is described in this entry. Its antigen is undetermined. The data originate from a study of T cells in narcolepsy. Overall study context: Patients with NT1 or NT2 and healthy control donors were enrolled. The study, taken as a whole, reports: Comparing one patient's CSF and blood CD4+ clonotypes highlighted HCRT- and TRIB2-specific autoreactive clonotypes. Autoreactive clonotypes reportedly recurred in blood of same and different patients, not controls.

V lost 5 bases to trimming and J lost 5 bases; unmatched junction nucleotides: 11. The CDR3 has 16 amino acids. Germline V gene sequence: CDR1 LGHNA, CDR2 YSLEER. Sequenced by immunoSEQ multiplex PCR; TCRdb stores in-frame clones only, minus some. The data hold tens of thousands of clones, with less than 90% observed a single time. The chain links TRBV4-3 to TRBJ2-5; TRBD2 matches at 10 bases. Input material: memory (CD45RA-) CD4+ T cells from blood. The TCR comes from a human donor in good health. The CDR3 reads CASSVGSGGAGETQYF. CDR3 DNA sequence: TGCGCCAGCAGCGTGGGGAGCGGGGGGGCCGGGGAGACCCAGTACTTC.